This T cell receptor beta chain was profiled in a study of T cells after yellow fever vaccination. TCRdb used MiXCR to reprocess the 5' RACE reads, holding one entry per CDR3 protein. The table has under 150,000 distinct CDR3 sequences, 6.5% to 8.5% seen once. This clonotype was picked up many times. This CDR3 region has 13 residues. From germline, CDR1 is LGHDT and CDR2 YNNKEL (reference sequence). V shed 6 bases and J shed 9 bases, with 15 bases lying between them. The specimen comprised CD4+ T cells sorted from PBMCs, sampled 5 days after the yellow fever booster vaccination. This receptor was taken from a young man who received the YFV17D yellow fever vaccine. J is TRBJ2-4 and V is TRBV3-1, with D maybe TRBD2 (6 bases). CDR3: CASRGGRATIQYF. DNA of the CDR3: TGTGCCAGCAGGGGGGGAAGGGCCACCATTCAGTACTTC. Combining the CDR3 with reference TRBV3-1 and TRBJ2-4 gives the whole variable domain DTAVSQTPKYLVTQMGNDKSIKCEQNLGHDTMYWYKQDSKKFLKIMFSYNNKELIINETVPNRFSPKSPDKAHLNLHINSLELGDSAVYFCASRGGRATIQYFGAGTRLSVL.